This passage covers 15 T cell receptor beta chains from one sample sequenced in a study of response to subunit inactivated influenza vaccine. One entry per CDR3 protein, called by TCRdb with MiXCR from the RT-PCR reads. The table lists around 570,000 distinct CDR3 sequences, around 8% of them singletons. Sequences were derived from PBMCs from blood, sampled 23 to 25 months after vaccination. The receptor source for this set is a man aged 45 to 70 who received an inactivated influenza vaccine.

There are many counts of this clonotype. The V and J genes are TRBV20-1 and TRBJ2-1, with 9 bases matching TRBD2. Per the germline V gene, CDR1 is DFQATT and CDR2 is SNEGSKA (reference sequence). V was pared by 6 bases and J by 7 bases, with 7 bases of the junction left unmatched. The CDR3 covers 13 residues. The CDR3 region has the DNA TGCAGTGCCACTAGCGGGCCCCGAAATGAGCAGTTCTTC. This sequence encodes CSATSGPRNEQFF.

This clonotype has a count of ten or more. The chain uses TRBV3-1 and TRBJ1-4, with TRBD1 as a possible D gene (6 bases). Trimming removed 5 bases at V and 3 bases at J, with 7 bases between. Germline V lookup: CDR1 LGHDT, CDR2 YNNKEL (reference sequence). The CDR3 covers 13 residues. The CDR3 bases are TGTGCCAGCAGCGCAGGGGCTAATGAAAAACTGTTTTTT. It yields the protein CASSAGANEKLFF.

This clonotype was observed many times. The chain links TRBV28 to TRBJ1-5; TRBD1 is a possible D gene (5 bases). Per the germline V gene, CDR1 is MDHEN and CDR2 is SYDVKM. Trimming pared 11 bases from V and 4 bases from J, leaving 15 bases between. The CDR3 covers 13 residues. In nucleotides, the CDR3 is TGTGCCCACTCAGAGACAGCTAATCAGCCCCAGCATTTT. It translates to CAHSETANQPQHF.

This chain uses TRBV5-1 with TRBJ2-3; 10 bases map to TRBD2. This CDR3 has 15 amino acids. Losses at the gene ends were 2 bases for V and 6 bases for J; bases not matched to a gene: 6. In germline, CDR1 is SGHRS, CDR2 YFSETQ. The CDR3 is CASSFQAGGIDTQYF. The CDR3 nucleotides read TGCGCCAGCAGCTTCCAAGCGGGAGGGATTGATACGCAGTATTTT.

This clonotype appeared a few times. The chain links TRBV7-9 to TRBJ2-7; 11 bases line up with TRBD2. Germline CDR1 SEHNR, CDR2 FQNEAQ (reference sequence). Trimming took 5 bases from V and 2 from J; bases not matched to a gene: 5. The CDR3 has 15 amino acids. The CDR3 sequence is CASSKTSGSPYEQYF. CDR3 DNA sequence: TGTGCCAGCAGCAAAACTAGCGGGAGCCCCTACGAGCAGTACTTC. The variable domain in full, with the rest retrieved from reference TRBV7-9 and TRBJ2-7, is DTGVSQNPRHKITKRGQNVTFRCDPISEHNRLYWYRQTLGQGPEFLTYFQNEAQLEKSRLLSDRFSAERPKGSFSTLEIQRTEQGDSAMYLCASSKTSGSPYEQYFGPGTRLTVT.

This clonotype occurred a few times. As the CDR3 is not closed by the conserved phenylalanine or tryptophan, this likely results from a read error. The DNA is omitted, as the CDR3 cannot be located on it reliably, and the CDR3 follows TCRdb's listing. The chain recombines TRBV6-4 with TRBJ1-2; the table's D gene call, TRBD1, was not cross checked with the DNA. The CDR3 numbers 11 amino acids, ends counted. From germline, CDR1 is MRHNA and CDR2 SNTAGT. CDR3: CATAGQGGLMA.

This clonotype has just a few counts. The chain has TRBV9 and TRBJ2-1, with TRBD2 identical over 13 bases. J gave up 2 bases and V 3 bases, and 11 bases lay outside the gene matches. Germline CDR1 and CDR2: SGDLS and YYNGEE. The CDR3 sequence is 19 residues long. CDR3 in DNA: TGTGCCAGCAGCGCAACCGGGACTAGCGGGACTGGCACCTACAATGAGCAGTTCTTC. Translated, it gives CASSATGTSGTGTYNEQFF.

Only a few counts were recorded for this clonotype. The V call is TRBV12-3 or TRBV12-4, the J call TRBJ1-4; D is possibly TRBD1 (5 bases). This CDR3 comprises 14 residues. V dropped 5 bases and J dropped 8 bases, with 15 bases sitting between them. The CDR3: CASSPGQVREKLFF. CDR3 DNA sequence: TGTGCCAGCAGTCCAGGACAAGTACGGGAAAAACTGTTTTTT.

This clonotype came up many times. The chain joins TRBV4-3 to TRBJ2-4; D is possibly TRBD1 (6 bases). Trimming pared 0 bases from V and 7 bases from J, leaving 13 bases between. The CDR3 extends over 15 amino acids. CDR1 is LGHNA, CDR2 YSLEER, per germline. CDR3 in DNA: TGCGCCAGCAGCCAAGATATCAGGGGAAGCAACATTCAGTACTTC. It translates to CASSQDIRGSNIQYF.

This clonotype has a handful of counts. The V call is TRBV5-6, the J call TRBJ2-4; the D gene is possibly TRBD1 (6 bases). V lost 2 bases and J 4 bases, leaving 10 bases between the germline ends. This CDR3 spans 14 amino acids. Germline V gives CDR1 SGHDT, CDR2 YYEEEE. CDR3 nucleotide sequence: TGTGCCAGCAGCTTACAGGGTAGGAAAAACATTCAGTACTTC. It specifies CASSLQGRKNIQYF.

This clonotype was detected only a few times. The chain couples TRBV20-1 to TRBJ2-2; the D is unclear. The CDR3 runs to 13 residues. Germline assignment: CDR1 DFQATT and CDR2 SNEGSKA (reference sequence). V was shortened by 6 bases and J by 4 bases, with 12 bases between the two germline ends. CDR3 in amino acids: CSAFVGATGELFF. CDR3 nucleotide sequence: TGCAGTGCCTTCGTTGGAGCCACCGGGGAGCTGTTTTTT.

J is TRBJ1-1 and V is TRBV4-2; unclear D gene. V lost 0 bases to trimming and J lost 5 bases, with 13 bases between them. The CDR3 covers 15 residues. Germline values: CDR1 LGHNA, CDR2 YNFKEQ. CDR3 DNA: TGTGCCAGCAGCCAAGAGGACCTCCCGGGGACTGAAGCTTTCTTT. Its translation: CASSQEDLPGTEAFF.

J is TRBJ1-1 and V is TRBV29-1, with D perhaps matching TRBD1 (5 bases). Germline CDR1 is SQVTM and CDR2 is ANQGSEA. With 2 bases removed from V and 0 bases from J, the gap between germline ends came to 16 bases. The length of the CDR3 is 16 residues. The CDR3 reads CSVETPLVGVNTEAFF. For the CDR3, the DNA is TGCAGCGTTGAAACTCCTTTGGTGGGGGTGAACACTGAAGCTTTCTTT. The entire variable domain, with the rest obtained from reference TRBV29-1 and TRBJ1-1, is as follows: SAVISQKPSRDICQRGTSLTIQCQVDSQVTMMFWYRQQPGQSLTLIATANQGSEATYESGFVIDKFPISRPNLTFSTLTVSNMSPEDSSIYLCSVETPLVGVNTEAFFGQGTRLTVV.

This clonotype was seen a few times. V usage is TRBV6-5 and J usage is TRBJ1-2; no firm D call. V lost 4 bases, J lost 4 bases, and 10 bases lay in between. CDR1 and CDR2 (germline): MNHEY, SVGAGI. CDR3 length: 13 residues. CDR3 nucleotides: TGTGCCAGCAGTTGGGGTCGGTTCTATGGCTACACCTTC. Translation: CASSWGRFYGYTF.

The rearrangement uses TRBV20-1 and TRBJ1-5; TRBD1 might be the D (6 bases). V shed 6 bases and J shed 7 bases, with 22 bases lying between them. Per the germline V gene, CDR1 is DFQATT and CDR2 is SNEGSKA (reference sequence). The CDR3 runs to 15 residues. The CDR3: CSAGGRPGVGQPQHF. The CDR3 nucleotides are TGCAGTGCCGGGGGGCGGCCGGGGGTCGGACAGCCCCAGCATTTT.